This T cell receptor beta chain was sequenced for a study of human T cells and chemical hapten exposure. On the study more broadly: TCR yields per sample varied mostly from small pooled library volume differences.

Unique molecular identifiers were attached to individual cDNA molecules within the library. The authors' processing: Counting gave a median of 95,638 TCRs per sample, with values ranging from roughly 23,224 to 700,000. From the 5' RACE reads, TCRdb called clonotypes with MiXCR, one entry per CDR3 protein. It is TCRdb's table, rather than the study itself, that gives the V and J calls and clone size. The sample holds 110,000 to 150,000 distinct CDR3 sequences; around 4% are singletons and the top ten take over 1.2%. V lost 6 bases, J lost 1 base, and 10 bases stayed unmatched. The germline V gene has CDR1 DFQATT and CDR2 SNEGSKA (reference sequence). The CDR3 runs 17 residues. The study extracted total RNA from unfractionated whole blood. This clonotype was recorded at least ten times.

The sequence was collected from a female donor in good health. The chain couples TRBV20-1 to TRBJ2-3, with 13 bases aligning to TRBD2. In DNA form, the CDR3 reads TGCAGTGCCGTAGGGGCCGGGACTAGCGGGGGCACAGATACGCAGTATTTT. Encoded protein: CSAVGAGTSGGTDTQYF.